This T cell receptor (beta chain) was captured in a study of CD8+ T cells in alopecia areata. Study-wide findings and caveats: For baseline CD8+ expansion, any link to response stays uncertain with one nonresponder.

Reverse transcription of extracted RNA yielded cDNA, which provided the sequencing template. TCRdb's copy holds only in-frame clones and misses some; the assay was immunoSEQ multiplex PCR. The sample records roughly 200,000 clones, around two fifths being singletons. Comments on this clone: Its antigen remains unidentified. Other DNA sequences in this sample translate to the same CDR3.

The treatment was: oral pan-JAK inhibitor, 5-10 mg twice daily. Lesional scalp punch biopsies and peripheral blood were collected from alopecia areata patients. The CDR3 consists of 11 residues. From germline, CDR1 is SQVTM and CDR2 ANQGSEA. V was pared by 6 bases and J by 8 bases, with 4 bases of the junction left unmatched. The genes are TRBV29-1 and TRBJ1-2; 9 bases match TRBD1. The sequencing here drew on CD4+ T cells sorted from blood, taken at roughly week 38, from a patient treated with tofacitinib. The sequence came from a human donor with alopecia areata. CDR3 in amino acids: CSVGTGRGYTF. The CDR3 DNA is TGCAGCGTCGGGACAGGGCGCGGCTACACCTTC.